Only one count was recorded for the clone carrying this T cell receptor beta chain. Its antigen is as yet unknown. The V end was cut by 7 bases, the J end by 5 bases, with 10 bases between. Germline V lookup: CDR1 MNHNS, CDR2 SASEGT. This CDR3 is built from 12 residues. Primers: 60 Vbeta forward and 13 Jbeta reverse. Data came from immunoSEQ multiplex PCR; TCRdb stores just in-frame clones and leaves some out. There are 150,000 to 200,000 clones in the sample; around 80% occur only once, and about 6% lies in the top ten. The data derive from a study of cytomegalovirus exposure and HLA in healthy donors. Overall study results and limits: A later analysis found common viral pathogens apparently linked to several of the most significant clusters. Per published accounts, TCR beta sequences correctly predicted the HLA-A and HLA-B alleles of most subjects.

This chain links TRBV6-1 with TRBJ2-3; D remains ambiguous. The clonotype originates from a man aged 50-60 years in good health and CMV-seropositive. Sequenced sample: PBMCs. CDR3 nucleotide sequence: TGTGCCAGCATTCCATACGGAGATACGCAGTATTTT. Translated, it gives CASIPYGDTQYF.